The clone carrying this T cell receptor (beta chain) was seen ten or more times. The source of the sample is a study of T cells in Graves' hyperthyroidism and ophthalmopathy. V was clipped by 5 bases and J by 5 bases, with 18 bases between them. The length of the CDR3 is 16 residues. Germline V gene lookup returns CDR1 MNHNS and CDR2 SASEGT. Amplified TCR beta CDR3 regions derived from RNA transcripts. HTBI primers drove first-round RT-PCR of the TCR CDR3. Using its own MiXCR run on the multiplex PCR reads, TCRdb lists one record per CDR3 protein. The sample has fewer than 450,000 distinct CDR3 sequences, approximately 17% seen once.

Sample: blood. The sequence was obtained from a man in his late teens or twenties with Graves' ophthalmopathy. The rearrangement uses TRBV6-1 and TRBJ1-4, with no clear D. CDR3 sequence: CASSPRAGWENEKLFF. CDR3 DNA: TGTGCCAGCAGTCCCCGTGCGGGCTGGGAAAATGAAAAACTGTTTTTT.